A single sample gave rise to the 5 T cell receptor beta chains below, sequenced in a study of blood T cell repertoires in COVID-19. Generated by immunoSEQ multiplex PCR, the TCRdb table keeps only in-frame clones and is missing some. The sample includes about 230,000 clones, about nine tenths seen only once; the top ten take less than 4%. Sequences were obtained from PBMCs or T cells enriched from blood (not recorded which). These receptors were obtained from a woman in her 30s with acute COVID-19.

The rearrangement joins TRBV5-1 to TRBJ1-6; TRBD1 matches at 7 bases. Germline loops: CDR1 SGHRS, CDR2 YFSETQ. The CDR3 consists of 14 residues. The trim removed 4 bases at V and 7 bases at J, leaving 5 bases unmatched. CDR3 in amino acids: CASSRDRPNSPLHF. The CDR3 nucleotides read TGCGCCAGCAGCAGGGACAGACCCAATTCACCCCTCCACTTT.

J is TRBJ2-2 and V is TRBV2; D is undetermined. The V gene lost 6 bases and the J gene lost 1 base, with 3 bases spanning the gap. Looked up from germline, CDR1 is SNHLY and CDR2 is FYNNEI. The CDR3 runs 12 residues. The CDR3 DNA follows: TGTGCCAGCAGCTGGAACACCGGGGAGCTGTTTTTT. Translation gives CASSWNTGELFF.

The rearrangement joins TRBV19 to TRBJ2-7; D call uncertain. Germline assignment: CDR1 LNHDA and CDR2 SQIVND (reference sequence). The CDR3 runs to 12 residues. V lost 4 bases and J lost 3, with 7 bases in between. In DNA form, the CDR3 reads TGTGCCAGTAGTAGTACAGACTACGAGCAGTACTTC. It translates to CASSSTDYEQYF.

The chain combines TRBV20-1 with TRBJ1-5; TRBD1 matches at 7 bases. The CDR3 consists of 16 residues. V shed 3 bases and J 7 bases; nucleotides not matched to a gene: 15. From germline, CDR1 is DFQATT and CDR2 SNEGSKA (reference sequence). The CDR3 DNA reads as TGCAGTGCTAGTCGAGGGGGCAACTGGGCCCAGCAGCCCCAGCATTTT. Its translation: CSASRGGNWAQQPQHF.

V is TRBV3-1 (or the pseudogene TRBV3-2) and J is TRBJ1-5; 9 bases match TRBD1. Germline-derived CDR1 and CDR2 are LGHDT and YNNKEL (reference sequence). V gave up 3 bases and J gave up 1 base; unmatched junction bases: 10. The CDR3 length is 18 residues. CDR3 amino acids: CASSQGPSTGGSNQPQHF. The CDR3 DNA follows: TGTGCCAGCAGCCAGGGCCCCTCGACAGGGGGAAGCAATCAGCCCCAGCATTTT.